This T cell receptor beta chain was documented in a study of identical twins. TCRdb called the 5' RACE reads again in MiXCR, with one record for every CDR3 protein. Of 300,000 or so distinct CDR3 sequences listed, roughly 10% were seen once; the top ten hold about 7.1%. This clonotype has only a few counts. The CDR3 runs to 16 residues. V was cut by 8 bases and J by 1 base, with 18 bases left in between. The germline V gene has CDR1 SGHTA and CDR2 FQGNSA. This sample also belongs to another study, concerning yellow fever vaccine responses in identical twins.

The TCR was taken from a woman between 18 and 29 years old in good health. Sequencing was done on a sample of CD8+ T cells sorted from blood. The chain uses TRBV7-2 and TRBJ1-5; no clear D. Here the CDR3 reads CASLIRAEKSNQPQHF. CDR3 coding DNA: TGTGCCAGCCTCATCCGGGCAGAGAAAAGCAATCAGCCCCAGCATTTT. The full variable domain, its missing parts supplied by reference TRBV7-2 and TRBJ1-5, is GAGVSQSPSNKVTEKGKDVELRCDPISGHTALYWYRQSLGQGLEFLIYFQGNSAPDKSGLPSDRFSAERTGGSVSTLTIQRTQQEDSAVYLCASLIRAEKSNQPQHFGDGTRLSIL.